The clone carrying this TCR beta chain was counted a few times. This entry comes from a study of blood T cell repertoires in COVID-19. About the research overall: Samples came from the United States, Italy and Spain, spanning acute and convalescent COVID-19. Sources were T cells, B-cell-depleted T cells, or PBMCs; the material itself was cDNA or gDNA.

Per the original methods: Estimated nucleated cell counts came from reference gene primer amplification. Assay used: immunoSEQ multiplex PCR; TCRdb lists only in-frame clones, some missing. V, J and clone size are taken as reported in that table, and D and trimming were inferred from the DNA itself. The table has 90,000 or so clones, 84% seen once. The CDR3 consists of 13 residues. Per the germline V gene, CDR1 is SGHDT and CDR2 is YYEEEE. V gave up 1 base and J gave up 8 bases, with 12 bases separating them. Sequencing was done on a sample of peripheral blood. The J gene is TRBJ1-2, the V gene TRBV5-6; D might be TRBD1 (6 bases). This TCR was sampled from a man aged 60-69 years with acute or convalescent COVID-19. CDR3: CASSLQGKGGYTF. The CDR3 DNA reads TGTGCCAGCAGCTTGCAGGGGAAAGGAGGCTACACCTTC.